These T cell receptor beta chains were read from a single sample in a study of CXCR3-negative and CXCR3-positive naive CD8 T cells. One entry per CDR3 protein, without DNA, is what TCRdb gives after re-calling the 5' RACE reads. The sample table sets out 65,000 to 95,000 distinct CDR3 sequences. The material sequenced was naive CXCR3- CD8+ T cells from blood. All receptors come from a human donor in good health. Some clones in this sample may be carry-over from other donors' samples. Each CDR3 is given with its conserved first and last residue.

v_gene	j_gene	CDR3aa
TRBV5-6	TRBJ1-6	CASSLDRGLAPLHF
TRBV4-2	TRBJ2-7	CASSQEAFGNEQYF
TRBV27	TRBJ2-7	CASSLYQSGEQYF
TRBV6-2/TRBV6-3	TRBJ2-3	CATARGRRSTDTQYF
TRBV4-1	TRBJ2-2	CASSQGGSGELFF
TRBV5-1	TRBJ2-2	CASSLVGTSHTGELFF
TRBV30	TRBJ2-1	CAWSVLAGNYEQFF
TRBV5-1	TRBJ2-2	CASSLDLGDVTGELFF
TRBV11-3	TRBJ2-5	CASSSRPGQGRETQYF
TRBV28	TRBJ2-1	CASSLRQGGNEQFF
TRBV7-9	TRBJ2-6	CATPSGQGPLWANVLTF
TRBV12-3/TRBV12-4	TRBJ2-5	CASSPLGQNQETQYF
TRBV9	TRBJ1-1	CASSVGKGTEAFF
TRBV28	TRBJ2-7	CASSLLENEQYF
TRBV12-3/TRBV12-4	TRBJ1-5	CASSLGQTNQPQHF
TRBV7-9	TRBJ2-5	CASSLVDSGFGTQYF
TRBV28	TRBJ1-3	CASSPPGTGGAYGNTIYF
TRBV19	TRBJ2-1	CASSIRAENNEQFF
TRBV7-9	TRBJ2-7	CASSSMLGGQGAYEQYF
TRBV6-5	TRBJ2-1	CASSLLVRGPSNEQFF
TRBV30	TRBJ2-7	CAWSVAWGDSYEQYF
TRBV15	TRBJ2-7	CATSGERVATYEQYF
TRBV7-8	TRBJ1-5	CASSLAGDASNQPQHF
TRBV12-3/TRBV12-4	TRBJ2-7	CASSLGTGAPVHEQYF
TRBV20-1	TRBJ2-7	CSAREPPLEQYF
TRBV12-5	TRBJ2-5	CASGLVPERETQYF
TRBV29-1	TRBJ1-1	CSVEYPNTEAFF
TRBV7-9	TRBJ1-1	CASSLGRDEAFF
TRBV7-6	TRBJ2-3	CASSLKRAGRSPYEAQYF
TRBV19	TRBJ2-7	CASSTRTEIPYEQYF
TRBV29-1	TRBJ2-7	CSVGGFSYEQYF
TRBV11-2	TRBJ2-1	CASSPNTDYNEQFF
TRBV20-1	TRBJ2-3	CSARRLVPQGGDTQYF
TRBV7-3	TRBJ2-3	CASVRDRATDTQYF
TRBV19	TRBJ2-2	CASTHTGQNTGELFF
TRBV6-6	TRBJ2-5	CASSYLPGPLEETQYF
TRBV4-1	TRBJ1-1	CASSQDKGQGVAFF
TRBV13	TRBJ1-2	CASSRAGGDGYTF
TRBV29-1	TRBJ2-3	CSVHHAPGGTDTQYF
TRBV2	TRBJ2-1	CASSGRLLVLAGESYNEQFF
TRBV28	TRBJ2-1	CASSLLILGTGVVASYNEQFF
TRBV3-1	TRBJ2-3	CASGQGTNLADTQYF
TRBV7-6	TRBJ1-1	CASSLSGVATGAFF
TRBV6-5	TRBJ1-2	CATGTPYGYTF
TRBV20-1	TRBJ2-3	CSAGSGRLDTDTQYF
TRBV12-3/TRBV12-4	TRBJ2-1	CASSSRDYPKNEQFF
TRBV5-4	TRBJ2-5	CASSPRGQETQYF
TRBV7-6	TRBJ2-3	CASSLPRGGEGPDTQYF
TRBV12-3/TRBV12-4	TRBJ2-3	CASSDGTGPPDTQYF
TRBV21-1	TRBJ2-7	CASSKGRQGPPHITYEQYF
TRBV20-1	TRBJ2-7	CSARNRHSSYEQYF
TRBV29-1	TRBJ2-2	CSVVTGFTGELFF
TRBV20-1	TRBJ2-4	CSARDAPTSGKGDIQYF
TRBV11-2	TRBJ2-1	CASSLGGGYREQFF